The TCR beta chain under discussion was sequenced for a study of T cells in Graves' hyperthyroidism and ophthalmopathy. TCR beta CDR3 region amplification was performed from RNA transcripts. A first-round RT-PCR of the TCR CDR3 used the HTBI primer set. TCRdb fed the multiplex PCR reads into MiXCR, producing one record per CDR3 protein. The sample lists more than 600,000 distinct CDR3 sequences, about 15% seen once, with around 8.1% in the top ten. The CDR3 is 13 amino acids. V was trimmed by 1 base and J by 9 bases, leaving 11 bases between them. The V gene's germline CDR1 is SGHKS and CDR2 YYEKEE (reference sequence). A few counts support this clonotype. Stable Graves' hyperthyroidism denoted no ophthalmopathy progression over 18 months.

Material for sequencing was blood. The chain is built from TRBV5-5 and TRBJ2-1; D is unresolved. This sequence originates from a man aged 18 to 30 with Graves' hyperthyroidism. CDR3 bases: TGTGCCAGCAGCTTGCTACTAACGGGTGAGCAGTTCTTC. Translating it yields CASSLLLTGEQFF.